What follows are 10 T cell receptor beta chains derived from one specimen sequenced in a study of cytomegalovirus exposure and HLA in healthy donors. This PCR relied on a set of 60 Vbeta primers and 13 Jbeta primers. The repertoire was sequenced with immunoSEQ multiplex PCR; TCRdb's copy has only in-frame clones and lacks some. The sample has roughly 190,000 clones, 70% to 80% seen once. The sample taken for sequencing was PBMCs. The source of these receptors is a woman between 50 and 59 years old in good health and CMV-seronegative.

The CDR3 protein is CASSSTRGGTGELFF. The CDR3 DNA reads TGCGCCAGCAGCTCAACCAGGGGCGGGACCGGGGAGCTGTTTTTT. The genes are TRBV5-1 and TRBJ2-2; a possible D gene is TRBD1 (6 bases). Germline V gives CDR1 SGHRS, CDR2 YFSETQ. The CDR3 has 15 residues. Between the trimmed V and J ends, which lost 3 bases and 5 bases, there was a span of 14 bases. Drawing the rest from reference TRBV5-1 and TRBJ2-2, the complete variable domain is KAGVTQTPRYLIKTRGQQVTLSCSPISGHRSVSWYQQTPGQGLQFLFEYFSETQRNKGNFPGRFSGRQFSNSRSEMNVSTLELGDSALYLCASSSTRGGTGELFFGEGSRLTVL.

This chain joins TRBV6-5 and TRBJ1-1; no definite D call. V lost 7 bases, J lost 5 bases, and 14 bases lay in between. Germline V gene data show CDR1 as MNHEY and CDR2 as SVGAGI. This CDR3 has 13 amino acids. The CDR3 coding sequence is TGTGCCAGCATAGTGGCGGCGAGGACTGAAGCTTTCTTT. Amino acids: CASIVAARTEAFF.

The chain couples TRBV27 to TRBJ1-2; 7 bases agree with TRBD1. Germline-derived CDR1 and CDR2 are MNHEY and SMNVEV (reference sequence). This CDR3 is built from 15 residues. Trimming cost V 5 bases and J 3 bases; bases outside gene matches: 9. CDR3 bases: TGTGCCAGCAGTCCAGACAGGGTGGGGTACTATGGCTACACCTTC. Its protein product is CASSPDRVGYYGYTF.

The chain carries TRBV2 and TRBJ2-3; 8 positions match TRBD1. The V gene's germline CDR1 is SNHLY and CDR2 FYNNEI. V lost 6 bases and J lost 4; bases outside the gene matches: 6. The CDR3 consists of 14 residues. The CDR3 reads CASRLGTGSDTQYF. The CDR3 coding sequence is TGTGCCAGCAGGCTCGGGACAGGCTCAGATACGCAGTATTTT.

The V and J genes are TRBV28 and TRBJ2-6; the match to TRBD2 covers 10 bases. Germline V gives CDR1 MDHEN, CDR2 SYDVKM. The CDR3 consists of 18 residues. Trimming cost V 8 bases and J 4 bases; bases outside gene matches: 14. The CDR3 DNA reads as TGTGCCAGCGGTCCAACTAGCGGGAAATGGACAGGGGCCAACGTCCTGACTTTC. This encodes CASGPTSGKWTGANVLTF.

The chain recombines TRBV27 with TRBJ2-3; 10 positions agree with TRBD2. CDR1 and CDR2 from the germline V gene are MNHEY and SMNVEV (reference sequence). Trimming removed 3 bases from V and 4 bases from J; junction bases left unmatched: 7. This CDR3 comprises 16 residues. CDR3 protein: CASSLSAGGPSDTQYF. DNA for the CDR3: TGTGCCAGCAGTTTGTCAGCGGGAGGGCCGTCAGATACGCAGTATTTT.

The J gene is TRBJ2-5, the V gene TRBV28, with D possibly matching TRBD2 (6 bases). CDR1 is MDHEN and CDR2 is SYDVKM in the germline V gene. V gave up 6 bases and J gave up 4 bases, with 15 bases separating them. CDR3 length: 14 residues. In DNA, the CDR3 is TGTGCCAGCAGCTTAGGGCAGGGAGGAGAGACCCAGTACTTC. This gives the protein CASSLGQGGETQYF. Variable domain in full (rest from reference TRBV28 and TRBJ2-5): DVKVTQSSRYLVKRTGEKVFLECVQDMDHENMFWYRQDPGLGLRLIYFSYDVKMKEKGDIPEGYSVSREKKERFSLILESASTNQTSMYLCASSLGQGGETQYFGPGTRLLVL.

This chain connects TRBV11-2 to TRBJ1-5; 7 bases map to TRBD1. The CDR3 is made up of 15 amino acids. V trimming: 1 base; J trimming: 3 bases; junction bases outside the gene matches: 3. In germline, CDR1 is SGHAT, CDR2 FQNNGV. The CDR3 reads CASSLGDRFNQPQHF. CDR3 in DNA: TGTGCCAGCAGCTTAGGGGACAGATTCAATCAGCCCCAGCATTTT.

The rearrangement uses TRBV18 and TRBJ1-1, with no clear D. Trimming left V 2 bases short and J 3 bases short, with 7 bases between. The V gene's germline CDR1 is KGHSH and CDR2 LQKENI. This CDR3 has 13 amino acids. The CDR3 spells CASSPIQDTEAFF. Here the CDR3 DNA reads TGTGCCAGCTCACCAATTCAGGACACTGAAGCTTTCTTT.

This chain joins TRBV18 and TRBJ1-1; 9 bases align to TRBD1. CDR1 is KGHSH and CDR2 is LQKENI in the germline V gene. Trimming took 6 bases from V and 4 from J; bases not matched to a gene: 6. The CDR3 contains 14 residues. The CDR3 loop is CASSRDRVTTEAFF. For the CDR3, the DNA is TGTGCCAGCTCCCGGGACAGGGTGACCACTGAAGCTTTCTTT.